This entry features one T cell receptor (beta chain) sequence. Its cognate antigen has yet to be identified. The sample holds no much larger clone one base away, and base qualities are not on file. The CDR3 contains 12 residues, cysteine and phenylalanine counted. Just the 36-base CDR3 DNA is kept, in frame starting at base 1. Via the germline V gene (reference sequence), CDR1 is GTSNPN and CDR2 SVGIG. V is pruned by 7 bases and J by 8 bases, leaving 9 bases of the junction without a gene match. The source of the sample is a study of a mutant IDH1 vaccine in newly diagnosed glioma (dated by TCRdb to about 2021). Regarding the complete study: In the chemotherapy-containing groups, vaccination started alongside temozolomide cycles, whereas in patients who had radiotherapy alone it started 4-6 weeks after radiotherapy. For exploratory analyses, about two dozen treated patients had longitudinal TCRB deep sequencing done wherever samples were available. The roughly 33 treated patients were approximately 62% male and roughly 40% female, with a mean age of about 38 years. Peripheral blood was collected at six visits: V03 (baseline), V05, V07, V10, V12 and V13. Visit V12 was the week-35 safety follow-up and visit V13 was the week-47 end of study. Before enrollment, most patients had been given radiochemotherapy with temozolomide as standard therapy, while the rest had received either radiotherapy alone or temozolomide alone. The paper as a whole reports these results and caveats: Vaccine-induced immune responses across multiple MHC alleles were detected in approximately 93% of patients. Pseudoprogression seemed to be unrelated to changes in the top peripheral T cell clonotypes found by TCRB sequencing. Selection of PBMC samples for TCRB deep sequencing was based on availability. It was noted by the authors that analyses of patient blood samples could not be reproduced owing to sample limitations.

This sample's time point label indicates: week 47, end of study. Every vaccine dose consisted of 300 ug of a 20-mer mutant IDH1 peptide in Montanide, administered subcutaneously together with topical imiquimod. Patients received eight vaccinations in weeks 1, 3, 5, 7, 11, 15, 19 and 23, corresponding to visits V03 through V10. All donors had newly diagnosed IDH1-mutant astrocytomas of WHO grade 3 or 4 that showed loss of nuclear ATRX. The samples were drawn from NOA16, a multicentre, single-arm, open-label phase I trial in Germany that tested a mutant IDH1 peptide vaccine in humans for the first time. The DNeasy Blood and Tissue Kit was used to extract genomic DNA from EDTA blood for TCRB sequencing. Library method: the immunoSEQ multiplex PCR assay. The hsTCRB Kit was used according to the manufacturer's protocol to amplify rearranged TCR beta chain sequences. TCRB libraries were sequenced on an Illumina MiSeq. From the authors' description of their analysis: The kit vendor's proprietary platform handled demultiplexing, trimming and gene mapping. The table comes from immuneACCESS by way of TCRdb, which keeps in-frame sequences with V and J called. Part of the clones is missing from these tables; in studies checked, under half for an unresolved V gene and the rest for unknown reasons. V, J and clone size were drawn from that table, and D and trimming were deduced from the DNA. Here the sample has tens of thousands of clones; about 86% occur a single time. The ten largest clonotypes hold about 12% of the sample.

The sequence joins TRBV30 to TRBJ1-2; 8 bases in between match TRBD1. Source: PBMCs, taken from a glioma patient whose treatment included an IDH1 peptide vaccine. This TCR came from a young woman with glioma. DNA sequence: TGTGCCTACACGGGACAGGCGAGCGGCTACACCTTC. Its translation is CAYTGQASGYTF.